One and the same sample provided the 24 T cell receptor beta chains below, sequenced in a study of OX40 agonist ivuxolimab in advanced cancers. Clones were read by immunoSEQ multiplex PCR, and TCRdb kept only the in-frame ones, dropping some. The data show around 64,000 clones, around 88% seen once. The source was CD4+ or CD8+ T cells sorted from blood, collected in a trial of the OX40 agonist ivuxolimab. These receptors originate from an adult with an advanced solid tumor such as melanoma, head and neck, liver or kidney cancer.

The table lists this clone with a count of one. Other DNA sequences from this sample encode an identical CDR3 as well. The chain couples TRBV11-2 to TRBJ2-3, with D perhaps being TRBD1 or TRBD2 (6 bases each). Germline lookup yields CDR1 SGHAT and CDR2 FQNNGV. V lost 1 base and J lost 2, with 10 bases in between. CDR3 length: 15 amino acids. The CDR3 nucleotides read TGTGCCAGCAGCTTAGGTGGGGGGCTCACAGATACGCAGTATTTT. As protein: CASSLGGGLTDTQYF.

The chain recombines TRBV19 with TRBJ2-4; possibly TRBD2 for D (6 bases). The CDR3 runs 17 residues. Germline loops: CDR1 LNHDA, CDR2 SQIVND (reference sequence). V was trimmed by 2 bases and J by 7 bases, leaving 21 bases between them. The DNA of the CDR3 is TGTGCCAGTAGTATAAACCGGAGCGGGCGACCTGCGAACATTCAGTACTTC. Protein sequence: CASSINRSGRPANIQYF.

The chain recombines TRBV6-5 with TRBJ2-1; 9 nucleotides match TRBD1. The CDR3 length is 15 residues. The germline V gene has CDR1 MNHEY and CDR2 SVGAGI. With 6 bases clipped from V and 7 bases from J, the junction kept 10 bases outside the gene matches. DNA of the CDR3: TGTGCCAGCAGCTCCCCCGGGACAGGGAAAAATGAGCAGTTCTTC. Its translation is CASSSPGTGKNEQFF.

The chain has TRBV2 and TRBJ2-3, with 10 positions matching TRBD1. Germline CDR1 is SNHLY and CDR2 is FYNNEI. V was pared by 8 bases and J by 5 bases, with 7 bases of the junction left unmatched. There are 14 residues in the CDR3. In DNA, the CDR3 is TGTGCCAGCGGAGACAGGGGGCAGGGAGATACGCAGTATTTT. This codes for CASGDRGQGDTQYF.

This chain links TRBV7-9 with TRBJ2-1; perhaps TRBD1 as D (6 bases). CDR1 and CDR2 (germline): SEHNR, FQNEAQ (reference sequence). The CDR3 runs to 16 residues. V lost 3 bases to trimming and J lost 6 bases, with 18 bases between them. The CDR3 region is CASSLGLRVTGNEQFF. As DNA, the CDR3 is TGTGCCAGCAGCTTGGGTTTGCGGGTGACAGGCAATGAGCAGTTCTTC.

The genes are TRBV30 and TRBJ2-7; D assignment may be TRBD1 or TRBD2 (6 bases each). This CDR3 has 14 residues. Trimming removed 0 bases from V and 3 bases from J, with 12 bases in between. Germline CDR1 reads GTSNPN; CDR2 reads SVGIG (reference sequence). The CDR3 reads CAWSVLGGHYEQYF. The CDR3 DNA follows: TGTGCCTGGAGTGTACTAGGGGGGCACTACGAGCAGTACTTC.

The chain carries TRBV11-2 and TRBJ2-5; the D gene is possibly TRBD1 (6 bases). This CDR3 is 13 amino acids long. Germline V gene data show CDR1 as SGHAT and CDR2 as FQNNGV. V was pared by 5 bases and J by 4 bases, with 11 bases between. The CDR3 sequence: CASSQGGRETQYF. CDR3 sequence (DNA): TGTGCCAGCAGCCAAGGGGGTCGAGAGACCCAGTACTTC.

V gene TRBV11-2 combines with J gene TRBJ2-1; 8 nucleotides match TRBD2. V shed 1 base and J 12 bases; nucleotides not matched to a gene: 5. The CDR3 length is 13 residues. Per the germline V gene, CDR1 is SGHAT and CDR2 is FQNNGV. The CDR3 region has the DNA TGTGCCAGCAGCTTAGCGGGAGGGCGCCGGCAGTTCTTC. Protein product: CASSLAGGRRQFF.

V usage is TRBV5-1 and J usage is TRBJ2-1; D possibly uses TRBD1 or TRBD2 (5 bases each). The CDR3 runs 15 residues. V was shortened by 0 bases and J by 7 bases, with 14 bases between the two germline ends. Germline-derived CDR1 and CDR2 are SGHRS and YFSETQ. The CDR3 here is CASSLGDRTVNEQFF. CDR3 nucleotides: TGCGCCAGCAGCTTGGGGGACCGGACGGTTAATGAGCAGTTCTTC.

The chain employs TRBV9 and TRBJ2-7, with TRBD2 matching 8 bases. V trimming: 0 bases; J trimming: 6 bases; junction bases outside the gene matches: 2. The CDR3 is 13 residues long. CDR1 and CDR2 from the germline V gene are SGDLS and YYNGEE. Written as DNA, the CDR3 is TGTGCCAGCAGCGTAGTAAGCGGGGGCGAGCAGTACTTC. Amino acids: CASSVVSGGEQYF.

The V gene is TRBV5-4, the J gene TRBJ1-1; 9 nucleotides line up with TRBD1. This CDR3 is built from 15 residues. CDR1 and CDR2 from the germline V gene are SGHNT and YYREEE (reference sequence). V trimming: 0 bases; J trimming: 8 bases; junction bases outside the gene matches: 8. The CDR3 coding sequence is TGTGCCAGCAGCTTGGCCGGGACAGGGTTTGCCGAAGCTTTCTTT. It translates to CASSLAGTGFAEAFF. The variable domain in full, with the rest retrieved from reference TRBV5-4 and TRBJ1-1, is ETGVTQSPTHLIKTRGQQVTLRCSSQSGHNTVSWYQQALGQGPQFIFQYYREEENGRGNFPPRFSGLQFPNYSSELNVNALELDDSALYLCASSLAGTGFAEAFFGQGTRLTVV.

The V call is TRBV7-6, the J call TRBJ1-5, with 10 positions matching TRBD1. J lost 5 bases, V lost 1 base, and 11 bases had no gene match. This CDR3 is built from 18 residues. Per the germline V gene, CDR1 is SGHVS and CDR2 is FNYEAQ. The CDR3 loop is CASSLDSHGQGGYQPQHF. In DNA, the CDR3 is TGTGCCAGCAGCTTAGATAGCCACGGACAGGGGGGCTATCAGCCCCAGCATTTT. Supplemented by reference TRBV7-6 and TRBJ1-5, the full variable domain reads GAGVSQSPRYKVTKRGQDVALRCDPISGHVSLYWYRQALGQGPEFLTYFNYEAQQDKSGLPNDRFSAERPEGSISTLTIQRTEQRDSAMYRCASSLDSHGQGGYQPQHFGDGTRLSIL.

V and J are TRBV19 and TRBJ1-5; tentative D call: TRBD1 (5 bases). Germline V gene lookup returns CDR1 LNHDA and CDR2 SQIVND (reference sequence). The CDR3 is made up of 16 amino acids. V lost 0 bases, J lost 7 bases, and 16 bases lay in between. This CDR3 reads CASSIDHGGRDQPQHF. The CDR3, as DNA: TGTGCCAGTAGTATAGATCACGGGGGACGGGACCAGCCCCAGCATTTT.

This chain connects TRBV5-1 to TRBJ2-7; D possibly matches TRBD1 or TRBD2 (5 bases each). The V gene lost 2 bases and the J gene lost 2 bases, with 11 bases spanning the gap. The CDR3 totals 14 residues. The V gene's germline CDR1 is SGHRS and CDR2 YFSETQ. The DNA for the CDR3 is TGCGCCAGCAGCTTTAGAGTGGGACCCTACGAGCAGTACTTC. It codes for CASSFRVGPYEQYF. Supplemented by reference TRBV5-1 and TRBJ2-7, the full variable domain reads KAGVTQTPRYLIKTRGQQVTLSCSPISGHRSVSWYQQTPGQGLQFLFEYFSETQRNKGNFPGRFSGRQFSNSRSEMNVSTLELGDSALYLCASSFRVGPYEQYFGPGTRLTVT.

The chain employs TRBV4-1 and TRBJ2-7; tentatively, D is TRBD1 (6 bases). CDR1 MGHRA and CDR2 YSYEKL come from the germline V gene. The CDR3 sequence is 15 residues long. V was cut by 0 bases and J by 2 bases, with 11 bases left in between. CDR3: CASSQEWQGPYEQYF. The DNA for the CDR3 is TGCGCCAGCAGCCAAGAATGGCAGGGGCCCTACGAGCAGTACTTC.

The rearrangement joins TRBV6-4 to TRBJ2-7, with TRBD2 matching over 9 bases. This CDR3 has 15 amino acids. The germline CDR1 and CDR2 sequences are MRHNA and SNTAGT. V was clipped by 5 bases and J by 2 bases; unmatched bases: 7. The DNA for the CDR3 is TGTGCCAGCAGTCGAGAAGCGGGGGGCCCCTACGAGCAGTACTTC. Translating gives CASSREAGGPYEQYF.

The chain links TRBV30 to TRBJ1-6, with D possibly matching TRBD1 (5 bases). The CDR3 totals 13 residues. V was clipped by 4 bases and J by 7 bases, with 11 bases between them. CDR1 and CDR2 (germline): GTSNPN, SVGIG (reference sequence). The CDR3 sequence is CAWTAEGNSPLHF. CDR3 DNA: TGTGCCTGGACCGCCGAGGGGAATTCACCCCTCCACTTT.

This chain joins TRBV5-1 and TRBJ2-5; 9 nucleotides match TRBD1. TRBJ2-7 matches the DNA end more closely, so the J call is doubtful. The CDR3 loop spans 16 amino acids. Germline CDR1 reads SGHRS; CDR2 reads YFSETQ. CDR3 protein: CASQQIEQGAAYEQYF. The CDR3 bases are TGCGCCAGTCAACAAATAGAACAGGGGGCAGCCTACGAGCAGTACTTC.

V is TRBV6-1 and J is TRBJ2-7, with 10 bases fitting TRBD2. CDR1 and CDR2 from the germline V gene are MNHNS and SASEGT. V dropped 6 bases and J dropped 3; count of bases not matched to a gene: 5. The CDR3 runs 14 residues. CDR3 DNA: TGTGCCAGCAGGACCGGGACTAGCGTCTACGAGCAGTACTTC. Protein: CASRTGTSVYEQYF.

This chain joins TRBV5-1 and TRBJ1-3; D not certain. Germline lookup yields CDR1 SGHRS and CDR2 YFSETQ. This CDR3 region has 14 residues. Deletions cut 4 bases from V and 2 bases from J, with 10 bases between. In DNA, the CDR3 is TGCGCCAGCAGCCGCTCCGGGCCTGGAAACACCATATATTTT. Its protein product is CASSRSGPGNTIYF.

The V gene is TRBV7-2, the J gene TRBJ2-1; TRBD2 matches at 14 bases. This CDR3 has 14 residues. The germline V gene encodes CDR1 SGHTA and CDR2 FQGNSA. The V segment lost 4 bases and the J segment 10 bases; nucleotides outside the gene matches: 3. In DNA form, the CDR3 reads TGTGCCAGCAGCTCCGGACTAGCGGGGGGCGAGCAGTTCTTC. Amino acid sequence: CASSSGLAGGEQFF.

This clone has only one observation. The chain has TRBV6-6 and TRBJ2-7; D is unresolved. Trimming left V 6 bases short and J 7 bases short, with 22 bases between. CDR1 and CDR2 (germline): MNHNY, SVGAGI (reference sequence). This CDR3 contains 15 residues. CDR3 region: CASRISGHLYLEQYF. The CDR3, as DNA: TGTGCCAGCAGGATCTCGGGCCACCTTTACTTGGAGCAGTACTTC.

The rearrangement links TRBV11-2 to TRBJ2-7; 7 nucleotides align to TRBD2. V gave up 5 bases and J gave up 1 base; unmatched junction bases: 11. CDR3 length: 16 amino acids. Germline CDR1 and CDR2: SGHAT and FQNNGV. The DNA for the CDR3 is TGTGCCAGCAGCGGCCAAACGGGGGGTCGGTCCTACGAGCAGTACTTC. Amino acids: CASSGQTGGRSYEQYF.

CDR3 region: CASSQGGRSHNEQFF. For the CDR3, the DNA is TGTGCCAGCAGCCAAGGGGGTAGGAGCCACAATGAGCAGTTCTTC. J is TRBJ2-1 and V is TRBV7-3, with D perhaps matching TRBD1 (6 bases). The germline CDR1 and CDR2 sequences are SGHTA and FQGTGA. CDR3 length equals 15 residues. The V end lost 5 bases, the J end lost 5 bases, and 16 bases lay between the germline ends.